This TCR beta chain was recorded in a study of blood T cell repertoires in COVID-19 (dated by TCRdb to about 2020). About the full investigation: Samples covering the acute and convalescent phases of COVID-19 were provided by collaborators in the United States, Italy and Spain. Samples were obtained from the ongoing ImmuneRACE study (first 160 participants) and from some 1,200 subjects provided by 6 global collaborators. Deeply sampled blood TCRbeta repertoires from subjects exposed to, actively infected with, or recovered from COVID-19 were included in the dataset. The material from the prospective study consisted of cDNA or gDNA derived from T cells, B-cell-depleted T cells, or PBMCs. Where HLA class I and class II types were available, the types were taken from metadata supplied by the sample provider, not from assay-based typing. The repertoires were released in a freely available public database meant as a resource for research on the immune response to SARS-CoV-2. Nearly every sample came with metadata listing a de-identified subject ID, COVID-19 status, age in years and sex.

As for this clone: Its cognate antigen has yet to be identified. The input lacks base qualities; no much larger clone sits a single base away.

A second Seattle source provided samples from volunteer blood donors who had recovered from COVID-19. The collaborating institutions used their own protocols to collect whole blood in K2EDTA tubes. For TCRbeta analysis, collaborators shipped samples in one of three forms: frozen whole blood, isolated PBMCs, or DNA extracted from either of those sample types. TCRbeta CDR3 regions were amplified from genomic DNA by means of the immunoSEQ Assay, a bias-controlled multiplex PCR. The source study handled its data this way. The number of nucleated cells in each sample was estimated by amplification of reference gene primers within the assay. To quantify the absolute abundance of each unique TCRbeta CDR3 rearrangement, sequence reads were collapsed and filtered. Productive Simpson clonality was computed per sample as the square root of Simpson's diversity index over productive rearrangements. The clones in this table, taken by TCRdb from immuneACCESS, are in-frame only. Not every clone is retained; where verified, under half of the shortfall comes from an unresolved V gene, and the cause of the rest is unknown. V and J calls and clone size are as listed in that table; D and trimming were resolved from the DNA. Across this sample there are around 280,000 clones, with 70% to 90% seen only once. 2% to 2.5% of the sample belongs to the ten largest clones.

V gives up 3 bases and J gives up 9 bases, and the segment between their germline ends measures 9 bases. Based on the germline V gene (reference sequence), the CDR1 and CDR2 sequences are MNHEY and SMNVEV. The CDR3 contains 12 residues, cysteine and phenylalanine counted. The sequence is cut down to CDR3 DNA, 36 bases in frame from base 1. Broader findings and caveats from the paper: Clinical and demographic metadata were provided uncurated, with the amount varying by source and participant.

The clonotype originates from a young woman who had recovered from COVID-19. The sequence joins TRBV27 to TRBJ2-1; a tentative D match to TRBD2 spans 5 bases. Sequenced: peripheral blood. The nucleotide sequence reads TGTGCCAGCAGTTTCCTAGCAGGTGAGCAGTTCTTC. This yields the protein CASSFLAGEQFF.